Given below is one T cell receptor beta chain in context. The antigen is undetermined. This CDR3 has 15 residues. From germline, CDR1 is LNHDA and CDR2 SQIVND (reference sequence). J lost 7 bases, V lost 5 bases, and 13 bases had no gene match. This sample is drawn from a study of T cell responses to AZD1222 COVID-19 vaccine. In the study overall: Second-dose intervals of approximately 4 or approximately 12 weeks were pooled. Study-wide results and limits: Spike-specific TCR breadth and depth both grew after two AZD1222 doses.

Libraries were prepared by immunoSEQ multiplex PCR; TCRdb keeps only in-frame clonotypes and omits some of them. This table has 100,000 to 150,000 clones, about nine tenths appearing once. The receptor was derived from an adult in good health. The specimen comprised peripheral blood, sampled on day 0 of AZD1222 vaccination. This chain links TRBV19 with TRBJ2-7; 8 bases map to TRBD2. The DNA for the CDR3 is TGTGCCAGTAGTGTCCGGGGGGGGCCTACGAGGGAGCAGTACTTC. It is translated as CASSVRGGPTREQYF.